Following are 9 T cell receptor beta chains from one sample sequenced in a study of blood T cell repertoires in COVID-19. The method was immunoSEQ multiplex PCR; TCRdb's version includes in-frame clones alone and lacks a portion of them. Among roughly 200,000 clones, approximately 88% were seen once, and the ten largest hold around 7%. The sample comprised peripheral blood. The receptors were gathered from a woman aged 40 to 50 with COVID-19, enrolled during active disease.

Regarding this clone: A much larger clone lies one base from this, so it may be a read error. The rearrangement uses TRBV6-5 and TRBJ1-1; 8 bases align to TRBD1. Unmatched junction bases numbered 0, after V lost 0 bases and J lost 0 bases. This CDR3 is 15 amino acids long. The germline gives CDR1 MNHEY, CDR2 SVGAGI. The CDR3 loop reads CASSYSTGVNTEAFF. Here the CDR3 DNA reads TGTGCCAGCAGTTACTCGACAGGGGTGAACACTGAAGCTTTCTTT.

This clone was detected a few times. The chain has TRBV7-2 and TRBJ2-1; D might be TRBD2 (6 bases). In germline, CDR1 is SGHTA, CDR2 FQGNSA. The CDR3 totals 15 residues. Trimming cost V 1 base and J 6 bases, with 13 bases left between them. The CDR3 DNA is TGTGCCAGCAGCTTAGGGGGAGGCTTCGGCAATGAGCAGTTCTTC. The encoded protein is CASSLGGGFGNEQFF.

This sequence joins TRBV19 and TRBJ2-7, with TRBD2 matching over 9 bases. V was pared by 5 bases and J by 7 bases, with 6 bases of the junction left unmatched. CDR3 length equals 13 residues. The germline gives CDR1 LNHDA, CDR2 SQIVND (reference sequence). The CDR3 loop is CASSSHAGGEQYF. CDR3 sequence (DNA): TGTGCCAGTAGTTCCCATGCGGGAGGGGAGCAGTACTTC. Full variable domain (rest looked up from reference TRBV19 and TRBJ2-7): DGGITQSPKYLFRKEGQNVTLSCEQNLNHDAMYWYRQDPGQGLRLIYYSQIVNDFQKGDIAEGYSVSREKKESFPLTVTSAQKNPTAFYLCASSSHAGGEQYFGPGTRLTVT.

The rearrangement links TRBV5-1 to TRBJ1-4, with 10 positions matching TRBD1. Germline V gene sequence: CDR1 SGHRS, CDR2 YFSETQ. CDR3 length: 14 amino acids. The V gene end was trimmed by 5 bases and the J gene end by 8 bases; junction bases not matched to a gene: 6. CDR3 protein: CASSTGTGEEKLFF. The CDR3 DNA is TGCGCCAGCAGTACCGGGACAGGGGAAGAAAAACTGTTTTTT.

This clone was recorded only once. The chain couples TRBV7-3 to TRBJ2-7; TRBD2 matches at 12 bases. The V segment lost 10 bases and the J segment 4 bases; nucleotides outside the gene matches: 8. The length of the CDR3 is 14 residues. Germline CDR1 reads SGHTA; CDR2 reads FQGTGA. The CDR3 nucleotides read TGTGCCACCGCGACTAGCGGGAGTGTTTACGAGCAGTACTTC. Amino acids: CATATSGSVYEQYF.

The chain carries TRBV19 and TRBJ1-5, with D tentatively TRBD1 (6 bases). The V gene lost 6 bases and the J gene lost 0 bases, with 15 bases spanning the gap. The CDR3 covers 16 residues. CDR1 is LNHDA and CDR2 is SQIVND in the germline V gene (reference sequence). The CDR3: CASRGSTGYSNQPQHF. CDR3 DNA sequence: TGTGCCAGTAGAGGATCGACAGGATATAGCAATCAGCCCCAGCATTTT.

This rearrangement joins TRBV6-5 to TRBJ1-2; no clear D. This CDR3 has 13 residues. Germline-derived CDR1 and CDR2 are MNHEY and SVGAGI. With 7 bases removed from V and 4 bases from J, the gap between germline ends came to 13 bases. The CDR3 loop is CASIPDGLYGYTF. CDR3 in DNA: TGTGCCAGCATACCCGACGGACTCTATGGCTACACCTTC.

The chain combines TRBV4-2 with TRBJ2-5; D is unclear. The CDR3 covers 15 residues. Germline CDR1 and CDR2: LGHNA and YNFKEQ. V was shortened by 4 bases and J by 0 bases, with 12 bases between the two germline ends. The CDR3 sequence: CASSPQRADQETQYF. CDR3 sequence (DNA): TGTGCCAGCAGCCCACAACGCGCGGACCAAGAGACCCAGTACTTC.

The chain employs TRBV24-1 and TRBJ2-7, with 8 bases lining up with TRBD1. Germline CDR1 KGHDR, CDR2 SFDVKD. V dropped 1 base and J dropped 6; count of bases not matched to a gene: 4. The CDR3 has 14 amino acids. CDR3 in DNA: TGTGCCACCAGTGATTTTTCCGGGACAGGCGAGCAGTACTTC. Residues: CATSDFSGTGEQYF.